This TCR beta chain was documented in a study of cytomegalovirus exposure and HLA in healthy donors. Trimming took 3 bases from V and 7 from J, leaving 10 bases between them. Looked up from germline, CDR1 is SGHAT and CDR2 is FQNNGV. The CDR3 contains 13 residues. PCR employed 60 Vbeta and 13 Jbeta primers. Sequencing was performed with immunoSEQ multiplex PCR; in TCRdb, only in-frame clones are kept and a portion is missing. The sample consists of around 130,000 clones, more than 60% of them appearing once. The sample taken for sequencing was PBMCs. The sequence was obtained from a male donor in good health and CMV-seronegative. This chain links TRBV11-2 with TRBJ1-5; D gene unclear. In nucleotides, the CDR3 is TGTGCCAGCAGCTTGCACATGGGCCAGCCCCAGCATTTT. Amino acid sequence: CASSLHMGQPQHF.